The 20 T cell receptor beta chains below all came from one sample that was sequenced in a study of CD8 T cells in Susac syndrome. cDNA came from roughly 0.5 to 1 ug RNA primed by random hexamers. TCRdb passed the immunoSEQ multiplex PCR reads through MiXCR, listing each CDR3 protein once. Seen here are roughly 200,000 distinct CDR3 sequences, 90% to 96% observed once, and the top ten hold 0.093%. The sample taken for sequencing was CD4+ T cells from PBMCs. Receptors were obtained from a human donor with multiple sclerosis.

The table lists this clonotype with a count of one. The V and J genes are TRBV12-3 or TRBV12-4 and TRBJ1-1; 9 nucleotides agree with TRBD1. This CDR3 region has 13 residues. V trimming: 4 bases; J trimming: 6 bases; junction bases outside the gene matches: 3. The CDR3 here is CASSWGQGAEAFF. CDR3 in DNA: TGTGCCAGCAGTTGGGGACAGGGCGCTGAAGCTTTCTTT.

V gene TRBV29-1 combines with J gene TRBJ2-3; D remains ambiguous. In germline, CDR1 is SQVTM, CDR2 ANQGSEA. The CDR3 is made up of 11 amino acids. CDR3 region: CIWADTDTQYF. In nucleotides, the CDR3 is TGCATTTGGGCAGACACAGATACGCAGTATTTT.

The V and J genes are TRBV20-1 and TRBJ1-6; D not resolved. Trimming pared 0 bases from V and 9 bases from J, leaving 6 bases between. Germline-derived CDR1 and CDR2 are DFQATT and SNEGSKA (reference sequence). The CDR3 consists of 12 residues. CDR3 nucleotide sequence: TGCAGTGCTAGAGATAATAGTTCACCCCTCCACTTT. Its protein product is CSARDNSSPLHF.

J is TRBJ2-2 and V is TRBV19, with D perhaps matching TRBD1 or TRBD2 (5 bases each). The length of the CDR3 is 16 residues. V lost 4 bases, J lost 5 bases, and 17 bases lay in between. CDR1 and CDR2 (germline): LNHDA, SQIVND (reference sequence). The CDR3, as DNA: TGTGCCAGTAGTAGAGGGGTCGGAGAGGGGACCGGGGAGCTGTTTTTT. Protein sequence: CASSRGVGEGTGELFF.

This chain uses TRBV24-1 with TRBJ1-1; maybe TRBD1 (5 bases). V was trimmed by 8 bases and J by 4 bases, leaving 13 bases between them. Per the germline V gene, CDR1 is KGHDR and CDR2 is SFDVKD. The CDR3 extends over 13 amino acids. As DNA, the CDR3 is TGTGCCACCACCAATTGGGGGGGCACTGAAGCTTTCTTT. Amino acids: CATTNWGGTEAFF.

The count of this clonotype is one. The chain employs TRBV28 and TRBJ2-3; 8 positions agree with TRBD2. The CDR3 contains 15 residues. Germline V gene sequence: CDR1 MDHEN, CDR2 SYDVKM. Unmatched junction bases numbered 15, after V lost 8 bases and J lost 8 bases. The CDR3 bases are TGTGCCAGCGGGCTAAGCGGGGGCCCGCTAGGTACGCAGTATTTT. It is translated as CASGLSGGPLGTQYF.

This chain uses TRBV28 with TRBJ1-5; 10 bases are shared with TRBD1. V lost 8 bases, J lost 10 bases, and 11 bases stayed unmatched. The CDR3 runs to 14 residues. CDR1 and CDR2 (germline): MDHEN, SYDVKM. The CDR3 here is CASRRGDRGVPQHF. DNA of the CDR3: TGTGCCAGCCGAAGGGGGGACAGGGGAGTCCCCCAGCATTTT.

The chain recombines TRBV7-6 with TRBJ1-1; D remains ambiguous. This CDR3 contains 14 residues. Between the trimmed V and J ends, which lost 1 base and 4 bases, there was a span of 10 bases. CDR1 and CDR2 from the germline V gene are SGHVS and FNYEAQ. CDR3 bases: TGTGCCAGCAGCTTAGTACCAGATGGCACTGAAGCTTTCTTT. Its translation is CASSLVPDGTEAFF.

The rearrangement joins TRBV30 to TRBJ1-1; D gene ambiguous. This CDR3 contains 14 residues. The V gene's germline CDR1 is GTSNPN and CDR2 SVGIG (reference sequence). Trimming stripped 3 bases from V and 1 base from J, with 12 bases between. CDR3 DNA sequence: TGTGCCTGGAGAGGGCCCTCCCAGAACACTGAAGCTTTCTTT. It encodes CAWRGPSQNTEAFF.

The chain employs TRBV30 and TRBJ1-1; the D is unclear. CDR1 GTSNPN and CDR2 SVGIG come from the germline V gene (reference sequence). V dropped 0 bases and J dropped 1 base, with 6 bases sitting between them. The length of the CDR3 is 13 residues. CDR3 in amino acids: CAWSVLPNTEAFF. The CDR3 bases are TGTGCCTGGAGTGTATTACCGAACACTGAAGCTTTCTTT.

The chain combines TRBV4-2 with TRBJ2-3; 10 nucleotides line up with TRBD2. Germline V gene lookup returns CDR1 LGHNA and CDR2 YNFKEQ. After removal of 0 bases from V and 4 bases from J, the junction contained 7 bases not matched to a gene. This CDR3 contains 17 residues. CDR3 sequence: CASSQDGSGGASDTQYF. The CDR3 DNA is TGTGCCAGCAGCCAAGATGGGAGCGGGGGGGCCTCAGATACGCAGTATTTT.

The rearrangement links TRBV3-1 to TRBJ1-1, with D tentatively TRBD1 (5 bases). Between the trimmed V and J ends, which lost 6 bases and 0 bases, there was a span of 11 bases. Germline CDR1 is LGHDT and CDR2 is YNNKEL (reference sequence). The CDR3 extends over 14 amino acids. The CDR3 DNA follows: TGTGCCAGCAGGGACGACAGCCTGAACACTGAAGCTTTCTTT. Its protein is CASRDDSLNTEAFF. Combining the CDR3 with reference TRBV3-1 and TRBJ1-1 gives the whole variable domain DTAVSQTPKYLVTQMGNDKSIKCEQNLGHDTMYWYKQDSKKFLKIMFSYNNKELIINETVPNRFSPKSPDKAHLNLHINSLELGDSAVYFCASRDDSLNTEAFFGQGTRLTVV.

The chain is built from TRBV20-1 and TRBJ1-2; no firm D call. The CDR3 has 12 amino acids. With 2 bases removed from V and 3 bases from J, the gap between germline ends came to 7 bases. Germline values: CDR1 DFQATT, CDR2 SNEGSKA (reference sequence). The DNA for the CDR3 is TGCAGTGCTAGAAACCTAGACTATGGCTACACCTTC. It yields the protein CSARNLDYGYTF.

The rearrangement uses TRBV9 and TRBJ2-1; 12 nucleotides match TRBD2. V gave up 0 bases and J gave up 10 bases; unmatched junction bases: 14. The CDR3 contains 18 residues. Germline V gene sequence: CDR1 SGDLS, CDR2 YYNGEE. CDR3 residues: CASSVGGGASGGAREQFF. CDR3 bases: TGTGCCAGCAGCGTAGGCGGTGGGGCTAGCGGGGGGGCACGGGAGCAGTTCTTC.

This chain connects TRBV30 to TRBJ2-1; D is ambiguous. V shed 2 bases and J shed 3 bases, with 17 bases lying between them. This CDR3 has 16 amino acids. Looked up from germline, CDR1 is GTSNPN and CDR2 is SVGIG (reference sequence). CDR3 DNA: TGTGCCTGGAGTCCGAGAGTATCTTTCGTCTACAATGAGCAGTTCTTC. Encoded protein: CAWSPRVSFVYNEQFF.

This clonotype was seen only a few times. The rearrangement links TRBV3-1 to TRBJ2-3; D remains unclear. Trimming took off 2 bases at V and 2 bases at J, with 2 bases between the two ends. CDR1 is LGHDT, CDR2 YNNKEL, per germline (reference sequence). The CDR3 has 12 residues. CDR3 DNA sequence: TGTGCCAGCAGCCAAATCACAGATACGCAGTATTTT. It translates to CASSQITDTQYF.

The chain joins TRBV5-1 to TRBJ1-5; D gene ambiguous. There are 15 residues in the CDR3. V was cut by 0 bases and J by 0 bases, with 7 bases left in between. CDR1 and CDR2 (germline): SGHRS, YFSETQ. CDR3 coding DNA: TGCGCCAGCAGCTTGGCCGGGAATAGCAATCAGCCCCAGCATTTT. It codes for CASSLAGNSNQPQHF. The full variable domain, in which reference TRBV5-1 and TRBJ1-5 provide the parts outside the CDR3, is KAGVTQTPRYLIKTRGQQVTLSCSPISGHRSVSWYQQTPGQGLQFLFEYFSETQRNKGNFPGRFSGRQFSNSRSEMNVSTLELGDSALYLCASSLAGNSNQPQHFGDGTRLSIL.

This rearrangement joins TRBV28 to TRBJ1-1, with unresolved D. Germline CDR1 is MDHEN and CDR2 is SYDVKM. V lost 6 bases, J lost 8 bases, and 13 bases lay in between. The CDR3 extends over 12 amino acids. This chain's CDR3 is CASSPQWGEAFF. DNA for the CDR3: TGTGCCAGCAGCCCTCAATGGGGAGAAGCTTTCTTT.

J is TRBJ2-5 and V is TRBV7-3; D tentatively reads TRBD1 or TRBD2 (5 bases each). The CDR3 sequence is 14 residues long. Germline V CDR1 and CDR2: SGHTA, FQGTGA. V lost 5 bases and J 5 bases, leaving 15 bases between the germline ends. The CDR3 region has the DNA TGTGCCAGCAGCCCAAGAGCAGGGACGGAGACCCAGTACTTC. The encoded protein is CASSPRAGTETQYF. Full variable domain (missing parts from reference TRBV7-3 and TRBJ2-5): GAGVSQTPSNKVTEKGKYVELRCDPISGHTALYWYRQSLGQGPEFLIYFQGTGAADDSGLPNDRFFAVRPEGSVSTLKIQRTERGDSAVYLCASSPRAGTETQYFGPGTRLLVL.

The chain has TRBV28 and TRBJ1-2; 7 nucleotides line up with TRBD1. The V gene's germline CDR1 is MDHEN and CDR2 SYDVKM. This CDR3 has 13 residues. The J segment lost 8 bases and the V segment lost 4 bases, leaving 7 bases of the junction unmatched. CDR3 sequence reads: CASSSLGTEGYTF. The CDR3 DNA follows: TGTGCCAGCAGTTCATTAGGGACAGAGGGCTACACCTTC.